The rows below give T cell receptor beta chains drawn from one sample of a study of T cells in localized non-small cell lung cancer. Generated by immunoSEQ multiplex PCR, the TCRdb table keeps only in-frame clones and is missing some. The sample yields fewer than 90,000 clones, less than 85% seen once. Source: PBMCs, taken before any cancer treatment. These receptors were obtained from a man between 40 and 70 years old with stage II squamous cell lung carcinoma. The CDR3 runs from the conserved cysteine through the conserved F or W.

CDR3aa: CASSIRQLGGGLAQYF
v_gene: TRBV19

CDR3aa: CASSPTGGSYNEQFF
v_gene: TRBV18

CDR3aa: CASSLGGTSGSRWDTQYF
v_gene: TRBV11-2

CDR3aa: CASSFLKGHYGYTF
v_gene: TRBV28

CDR3aa: CASSADRDGEQYF
v_gene: TRBV6-1

CDR3aa: CASSLLPSGGPYQETQYF
v_gene: TRBV5-4

CDR3aa: CASSLYGQRDQPQHF
v_gene: TRBV5-4

CDR3aa: CASSKKGVRYTEAFF
v_gene: TRBV25-1

CDR3aa: CASSGTGTNEKLFF
v_gene: TRBV5-1

CDR3aa: CASSSGQGFNYGYTF
v_gene: TRBV28

CDR3aa: CASSRGDEQFF
v_gene: TRBV6-5

CDR3aa: CASSRGGGRAGELFF
v_gene: TRBV5-6

CDR3aa: CASSRTSGGLEYF
v_gene: TRBV6-5

CDR3aa: CASRILLNTEAFF
v_gene: TRBV28

CDR3aa: CASSFSANTGELFF
v_gene: TRBV27

CDR3aa: CASSLGGSTEAFF
v_gene: TRBV5-1

CDR3aa: CASSRPWTSGSSYEQYF
v_gene: TRBV7-9

CDR3aa: CASSPHTGGRVGEQYF
v_gene: TRBV19

CDR3aa: CASSYPGQGDGYTF
v_gene: TRBV6-6

CDR3aa: CASKGGGQRVYEQYF
v_gene: TRBV30

CDR3aa: CASSGQGANEQFF
v_gene: TRBV18

CDR3aa: CASSPLGQTNTGELFF
v_gene: TRBV5-5

CDR3aa: CASSRTSPEQFF
v_gene: TRBV19

CDR3aa: CASSFNTANEQFF
v_gene: TRBV7-8

CDR3aa: CASSLAANYGYTF
v_gene: TRBV7-3

CDR3aa: CASSLASGGAKNIQYF
v_gene: TRBV5-8

CDR3aa: CASSRTGGRWYF
v_gene: TRBV7-8

CDR3aa: CASSPTGGPNEKLFF
v_gene: TRBV7-9

CDR3aa: CASGEFGAGELFF
v_gene: TRBV2

CDR3aa: CASSPGQASGYTF
v_gene: TRBV11-2

CDR3aa: CASSLGGFDRVWGKNIQYF
v_gene: TRBV5-1

CDR3aa: CASSMATNEKLFF
v_gene: TRBV19

CDR3aa: CASQFPRGGEKLFF
v_gene: TRBV28

CDR3aa: CASKTGYSNQPQHF
v_gene: TRBV6-4

CDR3aa: CAWNEGVNTEAFF
v_gene: TRBV30

CDR3aa: CASSRAAGLADQETQYF
v_gene: TRBV4-2

CDR3aa: CASGFMHLSIIRDTQYF
v_gene: TRBV12-5

CDR3aa: CASSFTGTPPYGYTF
v_gene: TRBV5-1

CDR3aa: CASTLGGGTDTQYF
v_gene: TRBV27

CDR3aa: CASRKGTGTTNEKLFF
v_gene: TRBV2

CDR3aa: CAFFSRPRDYGYTF
v_gene: TRBV30

CDR3aa: CASSWNNRGSGNTIYF
v_gene: TRBV6-5

CDR3aa: CASSLERQETQYF
v_gene: TRBV7-8

CDR3aa: CASSLRTSGGAETQYF
v_gene: TRBV7-6

CDR3aa: CASSGNTGQDTQYF
v_gene: TRBV6-1

CDR3aa: CASSSAARNSPLHF
v_gene: TRBV18

CDR3aa: CASSEYRRYTNEKLFF
v_gene: TRBV25-1

CDR3aa: CASSMGLAVNEQFF
v_gene: TRBV19

CDR3aa: CASMGQGGTGELFF
v_gene: TRBV9

CDR3aa: CASSKNGNTIYF
v_gene: TRBV19

CDR3aa: CASSHQELEGNQPQHF
v_gene: TRBV4-1

CDR3aa: CASSVDRDRGLDTQYF
v_gene: TRBV9

CDR3aa: CASSIPEGYEQYF
v_gene: TRBV5-1